This TCR beta chain came from a study of blood T cell repertoires in COVID-19. Ages ranged from about 18 to 89 years, with residence in 24 US areas. Assignment of participants to cohorts was predicated upon participant-reported clinical history. All recovered Cohort 3 donors got two negative PCRs, got clearance, or saw symptom resolution. The CDR3 has 17 residues. Per germline, CDR1 SEHNR and CDR2 FQNEAQ (reference sequence). The V and J ends lost 3 bases and 2 bases respectively, with 18 bases between them. Data came from immunoSEQ multiplex PCR; TCRdb stores just in-frame clones and leaves some out. The sample has roughly 360,000 clones, roughly four fifths seen once; the top ten hold 5% to 5.5%.

Sequenced: PBMCs or T cells enriched from blood (not recorded which). The source is a woman between 50 and 59 years old who had recovered from COVID-19. This rearrangement joins TRBV7-9 to TRBJ2-3, with D possibly matching TRBD1 (5 bases). CDR3 sequence: CASSFGFRGTVTDTQYF. The CDR3 nucleotides are TGTGCCAGCAGCTTTGGTTTTAGGGGTACAGTCACAGATACGCAGTATTTT. Based on the CDR3 plus reference TRBV7-9 and TRBJ2-3, the full variable domain is DTGVSQNPRHKITKRGQNVTFRCDPISEHNRLYWYRQTLGQGPEFLTYFQNEAQLEKSRLLSDRFSAERPKGSFSTLEIQRTEQGDSAMYLCASSFGFRGTVTDTQYFGPGTRLTVL.